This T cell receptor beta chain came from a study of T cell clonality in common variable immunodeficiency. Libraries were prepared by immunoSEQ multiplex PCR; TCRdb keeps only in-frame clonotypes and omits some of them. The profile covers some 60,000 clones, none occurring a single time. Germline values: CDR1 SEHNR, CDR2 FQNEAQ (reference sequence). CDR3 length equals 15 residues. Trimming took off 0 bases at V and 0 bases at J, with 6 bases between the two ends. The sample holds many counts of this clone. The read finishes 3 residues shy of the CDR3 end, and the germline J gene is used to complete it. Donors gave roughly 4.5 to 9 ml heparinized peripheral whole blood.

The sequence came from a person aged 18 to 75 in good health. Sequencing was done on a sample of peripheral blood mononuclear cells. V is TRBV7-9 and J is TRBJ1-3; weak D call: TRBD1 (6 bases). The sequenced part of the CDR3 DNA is TGTGCCAGCAGCTTAGCGACAGGCTCTGGAAACACC. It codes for CASSLATGSGNT. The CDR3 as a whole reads CASSLATGSGNTIYF.